Listed below are T cell receptor beta chains from one sample, sequenced in a study of technical replicates of blood from a handful of donors. The assay was immunoSEQ multiplex PCR, and TCRdb's table has in-frame clones only and misses some. The data contain about 15,000 clones, about 86% of them singletons. Sequenced: PBMCs. The receptor set was obtained from a human donor in good health. CDR3s include the opening cysteine and the closing phenylalanine or tryptophan. The D gene is left open where the match is weak. Clone sizes are given selectively: once, few, many, or a class where the clone is expanded.

cdr3_nt	cdr3_aa	clone_size	d_call	v_call	j_call
TGTGCCAGCAGTAAACAGGGGGGGTACGAGCAGTACTTC	CASSKQGGYEQYF	.	.	TRBV27	TRBJ2-7
TGTGCCAGCTCACCACCAACGACAGGGTTCAATGAGCAGTTCTTC	CASSPPTTGFNEQFF	once	TRBD1	TRBV18	TRBJ2-1
TGTGCCAGTAATGCGGGCCCGGGGGGCGAGAACACTGAAGCTTTCTTT	CASNAGPGGENTEAFF	.	.	TRBV19	TRBJ1-1
TGTGCCGCAGATTTTCATAATCAGCCCCAGCATTTT	CAADFHNQPQHF	few	.	TRBV30	TRBJ1-5
TGTGCCAGTAGTCCGAGCCAGGGGGGATTGTACGAGCAGTACTTC	CASSPSQGGLYEQYF	.	.	TRBV19	TRBJ2-7
TGTGCCAGCAACCGAGTGGGTAGCGGGAGTATGGCAGATACGCAGTATTTT	CASNRVGSGSMADTQYF	.	TRBD2	TRBV2	TRBJ2-3
TGTGCCAGCAGTCGCGACAGTACGAACACTGAAGCTTTCTTT	CASSRDSTNTEAFF	.	.	TRBV6-6	TRBJ1-1
TGTGCCAGCAGCCCTGGTTCGGGCAATCAGCCCCAGCATTTT	CASSPGSGNQPQHF	few	.	TRBV7-6	TRBJ1-5
TGTGCCAGCAGTCGAGCGGGAATAGAGACCCAGTACTTC	CASSRAGIETQYF	.	TRBD2	TRBV6-5	TRBJ2-5
TGTGCCAGCAGCCTGGGGCTTCCCACAGATACGCAGTATTTT	CASSLGLPTDTQYF	.	.	TRBV2	TRBJ2-3
TGTGCGATAGGGCGGGAGGGCCTGAATGAGCAGTTCTTC	CAIGREGLNEQFF	.	TRBD2	TRBV7-9	TRBJ2-1
TGCGCCAGCAGCCAAGAAACTAGAGGGGAGACCCAGTACTTC	CASSQETRGETQYF	few	.	TRBV4-1	TRBJ2-5
TGTGCCAGCTCACAATACAGGGAAGGGTATGGCTACACCTTC	CASSQYREGYGYTF	few	.	TRBV18	TRBJ1-2
TGTGCCAGCAGCTTAACTGCGGCGGGCAATCAGCCCCAGCATTTT	CASSLTAAGNQPQHF	.	.	TRBV7-8	TRBJ1-5
TGTGCCAGCGAGGTCCCCGATCCCCCCCTATTC	CASEVPDPPLF	.	.	TRBV2	TRBJ1-2
TGTGCCAGCAGCATAGGGGGCGGGAGGGCCAATGAGCAGTTCTTC	CASSIGGGRANEQFF	.	TRBD2	TRBV11-2	TRBJ2-1
TGTGCCAGCAGCGTCACCGGGACTAGTCTGTTCTTC	CASSVTGTSLFF	.	TRBD2	TRBV11-3	TRBJ2-1
TGTGCCAGCAGACCTTTAGCGGGAGGCTACAATGAGCAGTTCTTC	CASRPLAGGYNEQFF	.	TRBD2	TRBV28	TRBJ2-1
TGTGCCAGCAGTTCCACGACAAAGGGGATGTACACTGAAGCTTTCTTT	CASSSTTKGMYTEAFF	.	.	TRBV6-6	TRBJ1-1
TGTGCCAGCAGTTTATTCGTCGCTAGCGGAGCCCGTAGGAAAGAGCAGTTCTTC	CASSLFVASGARRKEQFF	once	TRBD2	TRBV28	TRBJ2-1
TGTGCCAGCAGTCCCTCCACGGCAGGCTCCTACGAGCAGTACTTC	CASSPSTAGSYEQYF	once	.	TRBV28	TRBJ2-7
TGCGCCAGCAGCTCTCTAGGGGCCACAGATACGCAGTATTTT	CASSSLGATDTQYF	.	.	TRBV5-1	TRBJ2-3
TGTGCCAGCAGCCGACTTTCCGGGACAGGGGGCTACGAGCAGTACTTC	CASSRLSGTGGYEQYF	.	TRBD1	TRBV13	TRBJ2-7
TGTGCCAGCAGCCTGTCTTGGCCCAGCACAGATACGCAGTATTTT	CASSLSWPSTDTQYF	.	.	TRBV28	TRBJ2-3
TGCGCCAGCAGCTTGTCGGCCTACGAGCAGTACTTC	CASSLSAYEQYF	.	.	TRBV5-1	TRBJ2-7
TGTGCCAGCAGCCCCGGGACAGTGATGGCAACTAATGAAAAACTGTTTTTT	CASSPGTVMATNEKLFF	.	TRBD1	TRBV7-9	TRBJ1-4
TGTGCCAGCAGCTTAGTCCTAGGAGGAGACGAGCAGTACTTC	CASSLVLGGDEQYF	.	.	TRBV7-9	TRBJ2-7
TGTGCCAGCTCACCAAACGCGTACAATGAGCAGTTCTTC	CASSPNAYNEQFF	.	.	TRBV18	TRBJ2-1
TGTGCCATCAGTGATGGAGGGACGCAGTATTTT	CAISDGGTQYF	once	.	TRBV10-3	TRBJ2-3
TGTGCCACCTCCCCCTCCGGGACAGTAAACAATGAGCAGTTCTTC	CATSPSGTVNNEQFF	.	TRBD1	TRBV19	TRBJ2-1
TGTGCCAGCAGTCCTGGGGACTATTCCTACGAGCAGTACTTC	CASSPGDYSYEQYF	.	TRBD2	TRBV5-4	TRBJ2-7
TGCGCCAGCAGCCAAGCCGGGACAGGGTCCTACGAGCAGTACTTC	CASSQAGTGSYEQYF	.	TRBD1	TRBV4-1	TRBJ2-7
TGCAGCGCTCGCCGCTCCCGGGACTGGAACACTGAAGCTTTCTTT	CSARRSRDWNTEAFF	.	.	TRBV29-1	TRBJ1-1
TGTGCCAGTTCCGCCTCGACAGGGAACGAGCAGTACTTC	CASSASTGNEQYF	.	TRBD1	TRBV6-1	TRBJ2-7
TGTGCCAGCAGCCTGGGACTAGCCTTTGACGAGCAGTACTTC	CASSLGLAFDEQYF	.	TRBD2	TRBV7-2	TRBJ2-7
TGTGCCAGCAGTGCAGCGGAGACCACAGATACGCAGTATTTT	CASSAAETTDTQYF	large	.	TRBV2	TRBJ2-3
TGTGCCAGCAGCTTGGGGACTAGCGGGAGGGATGAGCAGTTCTTC	CASSLGTSGRDEQFF	few	.	TRBV12-1	TRBJ2-1
TGTGCCAGTAGTATAGACAGCAATGAGCAGTTCTTC	CASSIDSNEQFF	.	.	TRBV19	TRBJ2-1
TGTGCCAGCAGTTTAGGAGCGGGTAACTTCGAGGAGTTCTTC	CASSLGAGNFEEFF	.	.	TRBV27	TRBJ2-1